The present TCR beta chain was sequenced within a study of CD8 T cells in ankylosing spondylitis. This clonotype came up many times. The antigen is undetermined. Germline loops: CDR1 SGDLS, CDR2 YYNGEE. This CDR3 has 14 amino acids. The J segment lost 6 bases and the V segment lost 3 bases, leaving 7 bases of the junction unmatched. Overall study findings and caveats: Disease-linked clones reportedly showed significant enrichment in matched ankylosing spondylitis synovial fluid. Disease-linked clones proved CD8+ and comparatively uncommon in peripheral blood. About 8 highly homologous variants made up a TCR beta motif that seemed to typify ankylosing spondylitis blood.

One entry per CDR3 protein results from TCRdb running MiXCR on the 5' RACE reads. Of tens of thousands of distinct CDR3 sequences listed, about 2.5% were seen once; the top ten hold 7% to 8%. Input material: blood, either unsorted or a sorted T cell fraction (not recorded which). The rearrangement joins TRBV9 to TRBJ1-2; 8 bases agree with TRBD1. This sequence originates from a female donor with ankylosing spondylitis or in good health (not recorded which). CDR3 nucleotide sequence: TGTGCCAGCAGCGCCTCGACAGGGGTCAATGGCTACACCTTC. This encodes CASSASTGVNGYTF.